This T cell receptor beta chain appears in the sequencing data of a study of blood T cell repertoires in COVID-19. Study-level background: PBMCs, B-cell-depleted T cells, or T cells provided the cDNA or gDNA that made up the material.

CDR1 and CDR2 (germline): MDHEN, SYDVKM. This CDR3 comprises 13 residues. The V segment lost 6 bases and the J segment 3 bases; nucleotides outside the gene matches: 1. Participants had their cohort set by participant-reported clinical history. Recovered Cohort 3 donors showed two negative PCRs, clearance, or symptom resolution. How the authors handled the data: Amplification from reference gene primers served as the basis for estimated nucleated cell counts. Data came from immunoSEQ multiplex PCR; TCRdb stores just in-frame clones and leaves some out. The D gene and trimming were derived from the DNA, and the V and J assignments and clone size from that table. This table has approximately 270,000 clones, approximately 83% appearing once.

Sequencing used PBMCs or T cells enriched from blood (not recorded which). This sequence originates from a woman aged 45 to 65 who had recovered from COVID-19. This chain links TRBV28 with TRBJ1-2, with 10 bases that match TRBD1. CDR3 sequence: CASRGQGYYGYTF. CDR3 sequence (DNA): TGTGCCAGCAGGGGACAGGGGTACTATGGCTACACCTTC.